Below, 17 T cell receptor beta chains from the same sample are listed, as sequenced in a study of cytomegalovirus exposure and HLA in healthy donors. Primers: 60 Vbeta forward and 13 Jbeta reverse. Using immunoSEQ multiplex PCR, the repertoire was profiled, and TCRdb retains in-frame clones only, with some absent. Of about 80,000 clones listed, around two thirds are singletons. The specimen was PBMCs. All receptors derive from a woman between 45 and 60 years old in good health and CMV-seropositive.

The chain combines TRBV2 with TRBJ2-1; the match to TRBD1 covers 8 bases. Germline V CDR1 and CDR2: SNHLY, FYNNEI. J lost 2 bases, V lost 6 bases, and 6 bases had no gene match. The CDR3 length is 15 residues. The CDR3 DNA sequence: TGTGCCAGCAGCCGCGGACAGGGACCCTACAATGAGCAGTTCTTC. It translates to CASSRGQGPYNEQFF.

The DNA for the CDR3 is TGTGCCAGCAGCCCAACTAGGACCCTTCCAAGGGGGAACACCATATATTTT. Protein sequence: CASSPTRTLPRGNTIYF. The chain links TRBV13 to TRBJ1-3; TRBD1 is a possible D gene (6 bases). The V gene lost 5 bases and the J gene lost 7 bases, with 24 bases spanning the gap. Germline CDR1 reads PRHDT; CDR2 reads FYEKMQ (reference sequence). The CDR3 runs to 17 residues.

The chain links TRBV7-2 to TRBJ2-7; TRBD1 agrees at 8 bases. Germline V gives CDR1 SGHTA, CDR2 FQGNSA. The CDR3 consists of 19 residues. Trimming at V came to 1 base and at J to 3 bases, leaving 17 bases not matched to a gene. CDR3 nucleotide sequence: TGTGCCAGCAGCTTAGGGCTTGGACAGGGCAAGGGATTGTTCTACGAGCAGTACGTC. Translation: CASSLGLGQGKGLFYEQYV.

To note about this clone: A read error may account for a junction end that differs from germline. The chain couples TRBV7-7 to TRBJ1-4, with D maybe TRBD1 (6 bases). The CDR3 extends over 15 amino acids. CDR1 and CDR2 (germline): SSHAT, FNYEAQ (reference sequence). CDR3 nucleotides: TGTGTCAGCAGCTTTTCCCGGGACATAAATGAAAAACTGTTTTTT. The encoded protein is CVSSFSRDINEKLFF.

The chain is built from TRBV19 and TRBJ1-5, with D perhaps matching TRBD1 (5 bases). This CDR3 comprises 17 residues. Deletions cut 5 bases from V and 5 bases from J, with 22 bases between. The germline CDR1 and CDR2 sequences are LNHDA and SQIVND (reference sequence). The CDR3: CASSPLGQGTYDQPQHF. CDR3 in DNA: TGTGCCAGTAGTCCCCTAGGCCAGGGCACTTATGATCAGCCCCAGCATTTT.

This chain links TRBV2 with TRBJ2-1; D remains unclear. V was shortened by 6 bases and J by 0 bases, with 12 bases between the two germline ends. The CDR3 spans 15 residues. The germline CDR1 and CDR2 sequences are SNHLY and FYNNEI. CDR3 sequence: CASSADISSYNEQFF. CDR3 DNA sequence: TGTGCCAGCAGCGCTGACATCAGCTCCTACAATGAGCAGTTCTTC.

J is TRBJ2-3 and V is TRBV27; 10 nucleotides line up with TRBD1. The junction had 9 bases not matched to a gene; V was cut back by 5 bases and J by 4 bases. Germline-derived CDR1 and CDR2 are MNHEY and SMNVEV (reference sequence). The length of the CDR3 is 16 residues. Written as DNA, the CDR3 is TGTGCCAGCAGTAAAATCCGGGACAGGGGTGCAGATACGCAGTATTTT. This gives the protein CASSKIRDRGADTQYF.

This clone was seen a handful of times. V and J are TRBV5-1 and TRBJ2-5; D is ambiguous. Germline-derived CDR1 and CDR2 are SGHRS and YFSETQ. Trimming removed 4 bases at V and 5 bases at J, with 12 bases between. CDR3 length: 13 amino acids. CDR3 DNA sequence: TGCGCCAGCAGCCTCGATCGTCAGGAGACCCAGTACTTC. Translated: CASSLDRQETQYF.

The chain carries TRBV30 and TRBJ1-1, with D uncertain. Germline V gives CDR1 GTSNPN, CDR2 SVGIG (reference sequence). The CDR3 has 13 amino acids. The ends were cut back, 1 base at V and 1 base at J, with 7 bases in the middle. The CDR3 region is CAWSDGGNTEAFF. CDR3 sequence (DNA): TGTGCCTGGAGTGACGGCGGGAACACTGAAGCTTTCTTT.

This clone was picked up a small number of times. The rearrangement joins TRBV5-1 to TRBJ2-1; 9 bases match TRBD2. Germline V lookup: CDR1 SGHRS, CDR2 YFSETQ. The V segment lost 5 bases and the J segment 6 bases; nucleotides outside the gene matches: 6. The CDR3 extends over 14 amino acids. The CDR3 here is CASRETSGFNEQFF. Here the CDR3 DNA reads TGCGCCAGCAGAGAGACTAGCGGTTTCAATGAGCAGTTCTTC.

This clone was seen only once. The CDR3 coding sequence is TGTGCCAGCAGCTTAGAGAGCACCCTCGAGCAGTACTTC. Protein sequence: CASSLESTLEQYF. The chain carries TRBV7-6 and TRBJ2-7, with D unclear. This CDR3 spans 13 amino acids. CDR1 is SGHVS, CDR2 FNYEAQ, per germline. V dropped 1 base and J dropped 6 bases, with 10 bases sitting between them.

The chain has TRBV6-6 and TRBJ1-2; 7 bases line up with TRBD1. V lost 2 bases and J lost 13; bases outside the gene matches: 13. The CDR3 runs 14 residues. Germline V CDR1 and CDR2: MNHNY, SVGAGI (reference sequence). For the CDR3, the DNA is TGTGCCAGCAGTTACCAACAGGGGCCGTCGCTCTTCACCTTC. Its protein product is CASSYQQGPSLFTF.

V usage is TRBV29-1 and J usage is TRBJ1-1; TRBD1 is a possible D gene (5 bases). Germline V gives CDR1 SQVTM, CDR2 ANQGSEA. Trimming left V 6 bases short and J 9 bases short, with 20 bases between. The CDR3 consists of 13 residues. CDR3 nucleotides: TGCAGCGTCCAACTCAGGGCGCTCCCCCAAGCTTTCTTT. Translated: CSVQLRALPQAFF.

The chain uses TRBV27 and TRBJ2-3, with D perhaps TRBD1 (6 bases). CDR1 is MNHEY and CDR2 is SMNVEV in the germline V gene (reference sequence). V dropped 6 bases and J dropped 0 bases, with 13 bases sitting between them. The CDR3 covers 15 residues. The CDR3 reads CASRAGARSTDTQYF. CDR3 DNA sequence: TGTGCCAGCAGAGCAGGGGCGCGGAGCACAGATACGCAGTATTTT.

This clone was picked up a small number of times. The chain combines TRBV30 with TRBJ1-1; D may be TRBD1 (5 bases). V was shortened by 3 bases and J by 6 bases, with 14 bases between the two germline ends. The germline V gene encodes CDR1 GTSNPN and CDR2 SVGIG (reference sequence). CDR3 length equals 13 residues. CDR3 region: CAWRPSGGAEAFF. In DNA, the CDR3 is TGTGCCTGGAGGCCATCAGGAGGGGCTGAAGCTTTCTTT.

This chain uses TRBV5-1 with TRBJ1-1, with 7 bases that match TRBD1. This CDR3 is 14 amino acids long. CDR1 is SGHRS, CDR2 YFSETQ, per germline. V shed 3 bases and J 1 base; nucleotides not matched to a gene: 3. CDR3 region: CASSWGTANTEAFF. Here the CDR3 DNA reads TGCGCCAGCAGCTGGGGGACAGCGAACACTGAAGCTTTCTTT.

The gene calls are TRBV7-3 and TRBJ2-3; D may be TRBD1 (6 bases). V was trimmed by 3 bases and J by 4 bases, leaving 11 bases between them. The germline CDR1 and CDR2 sequences are SGHTA and FQGTGA. The CDR3 runs to 14 residues. CDR3 DNA: TGTGCCAGCAGCTTGGGCAGGGGTCCAGATACGCAGTATTTT. Translation gives CASSLGRGPDTQYF.